Described below is a single T cell receptor (beta chain) sequence and its context. Its antigen is still unknown. The PCR employed 60 Vbeta primers together with 13 Jbeta primers. Profiling relied on immunoSEQ multiplex PCR, and the TCRdb table lists in-frame clones only, not all of them. The sample holds approximately 200,000 clones, about 81% seen once. CDR1 and CDR2 (germline): SEHNR, FQNEAQ (reference sequence). This CDR3 contains 13 residues. The ends were cut back, 1 base at V and 7 bases at J, with 8 bases in the middle. This specimen comes from a study of cytomegalovirus exposure and HLA in healthy donors. Study-wide points: A few chains tied to CMV proved CMV antigen-specific in vitro.

Regarding donors, all were healthy bone marrow donors. The origin of this receptor is a woman younger than 30 in good health and CMV-seropositive. The specimen sequenced was PBMCs. The chain couples TRBV7-9 to TRBJ2-1; D unresolved. The CDR3, as DNA: TGTGCCAGCAGCTTAGTAGGAGTAAATGAGCAGTTCTTC. Residues: CASSLVGVNEQFF.